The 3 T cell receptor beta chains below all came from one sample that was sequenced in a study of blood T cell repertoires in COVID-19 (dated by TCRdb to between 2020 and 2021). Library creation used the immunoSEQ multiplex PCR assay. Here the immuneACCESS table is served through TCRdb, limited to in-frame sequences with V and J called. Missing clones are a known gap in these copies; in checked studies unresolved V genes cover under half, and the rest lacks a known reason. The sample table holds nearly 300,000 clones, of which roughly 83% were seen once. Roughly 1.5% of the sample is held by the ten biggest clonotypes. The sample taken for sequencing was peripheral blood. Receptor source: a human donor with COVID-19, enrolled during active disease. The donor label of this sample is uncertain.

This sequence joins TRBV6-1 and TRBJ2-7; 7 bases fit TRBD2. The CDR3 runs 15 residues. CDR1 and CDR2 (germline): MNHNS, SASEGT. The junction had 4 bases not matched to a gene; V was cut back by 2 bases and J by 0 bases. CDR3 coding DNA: TGTGCCAGCAGTGAACCTAGCGGAAGCTCCTACGAGCAGTACTTC. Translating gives CASSEPSGSSYEQYF.

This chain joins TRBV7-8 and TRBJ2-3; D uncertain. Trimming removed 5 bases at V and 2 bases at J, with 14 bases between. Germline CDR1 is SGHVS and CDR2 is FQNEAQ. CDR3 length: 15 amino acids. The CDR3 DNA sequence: TGTGCCAGCAGCCGAGTCGACTTTTTCACAGATACGCAGTATTTT. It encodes CASSRVDFFTDTQYF.

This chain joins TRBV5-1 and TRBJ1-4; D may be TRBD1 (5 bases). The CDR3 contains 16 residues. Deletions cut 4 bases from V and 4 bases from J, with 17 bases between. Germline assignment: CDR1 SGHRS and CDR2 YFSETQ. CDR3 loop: CASSLDGVGGNEKLFF. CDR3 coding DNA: TGCGCCAGCAGCCTGGACGGAGTGGGGGGTAATGAAAAACTGTTTTTT.